The rows below give T cell receptor beta chains drawn from one sample of a study of cytomegalovirus exposure and HLA in healthy donors. Clones were sequenced by immunoSEQ multiplex PCR, and TCRdb holds only the in-frame ones, with some missing. Of about 160,000 clones listed, nearly 80% are singletons. Sequencing used PBMCs. The receptors here all came from a woman between 40 and 55 years old in good health and CMV-seronegative. CDR3s include the opening cysteine and the closing phenylalanine or tryptophan. Fields, in order: CDR3 protein, CDR3 DNA, V gene, clone size, J gene, D gene. The D gene is left open where the match is weak. Where a row states a size, it is once, few, many or the class of an expanded clone; other rows omit it.

CASSADRGSYGYTF TGTGCCAGCAGCGCGGACAGGGGGTCCTATGGCTACACCTTC TRBV6-5 NA TRBJ1-2 TRBD1
CASSEKRGGYEQYF TGTGCCAGCAGTGAAAAGCGGGGGGGCTACGAGCAGTACTTC TRBV2 NA TRBJ2-7 TRBD2
CASSLYSGRGFDSNQPQHF TGCGCCAGCAGCCTCTATTCCGGCAGGGGGTTCGATAGCAATCAGCCCCAGCATTTT TRBV4-1 once TRBJ1-5 TRBD1
CASSPPGEFNSPLHF TGTGCCAGCAGCCCCCCAGGGGAGTTTAATTCACCCCTCCACTTT TRBV5-4 NA TRBJ1-6 NA
CASSQDGGQTPNYGYTF TGCGCCAGCAGCCAAGATGGGGGACAGACCCCTAACTATGGCTACACCTTC TRBV4-1 NA TRBJ1-2 TRBD1
CAISKDREFLHYGYTF TGTGCCATCAGTAAGGACAGGGAGTTCCTCCACTATGGCTACACCTTC TRBV10-3 NA TRBJ1-2 TRBD1
CASTTGLHTDTQYF TGTGCTAGCACCACAGGGTTGCACACAGATACGCAGTATTTT TRBV12-5 NA TRBJ2-3 NA
CASSLLGGGTAFTDTQYF TGTGCCAGCAGCTTATTGGGCGGGGGGACTGCATTCACAGATACGCAGTATTTT TRBV7-9 NA TRBJ2-3 TRBD2
CASSPNSGTVYGYTF TGCGCCAGCAGCCCCAATTCCGGGACAGTCTATGGCTACACCTTC TRBV4-1 NA TRBJ1-2 TRBD1
CASSPDRQETQYF TGTGCCAGCAGCCCTGACAGGCAAGAGACCCAGTACTTC TRBV11-1 NA TRBJ2-5 NA
CASSPTVQSNTEAFF TGTGCCAGCAGCCCCACTGTACAGAGTAACACTGAAGCTTTCTTT TRBV5-6 NA TRBJ1-1 NA
CASSYSRLGGNTIYF TGTGCCAGCAGTTACTCCCGACTCGGTGGAAACACCATATATTTT TRBV6-5 NA TRBJ1-3 NA
CASSGRTGSNTGELFF TGTGCCAGCTCTGGCAGGACAGGATCGAACACCGGGGAGCTGTTTTTT TRBV18 NA TRBJ2-2 TRBD1
CASSLVLRQETQYF TGTGCCAGCAGCTTGGTCCTGAGACAAGAGACCCAGTACTTC TRBV5-8 once TRBJ2-5 NA
CSVARGPYNEQFF TGCAGCGTTGCTAGGGGTCCCTACAATGAGCAGTTCTTC TRBV29-1 NA TRBJ2-1 NA
CASRGMRNSYEQYF TGTGCCAGCCGGGGGATGCGAAACTCCTACGAGCAGTACTTC TRBV6-5 NA TRBJ2-7 NA
CASSQDRQGIYNEQFF TGTGCCAGCAGCCAAGATCGCCAGGGAATTTACAATGAGCAGTTCTTC TRBV4-2 NA TRBJ2-1 NA
CASSGDRLSSGNTIYF TGTGCCAGCAGCGGCGACAGGCTAAGCTCTGGAAACACCATATATTTT TRBV7-9 NA TRBJ1-3 NA
CASSSPGQGFSVEKLFF TGTGCCAGTAGTTCGCCGGGACAGGGCTTCTCCGTTGAAAAACTGTTTTTT TRBV19 NA TRBJ1-4 TRBD1
CASSRKSPGQGSTDTQYF TGCGCCAGCAGCCGCAAATCCCCGGGACAGGGAAGCACAGATACGCAGTATTTT TRBV4-1 NA TRBJ2-3 TRBD1
CASRAGTGDHEQYF TGTGCCAGCAGGGCCGGGACAGGGGACCACGAGCAGTACTTC TRBV2 NA TRBJ2-7 TRBD1
CASRHDRGSDNEQFF TGTGCCAGCAGACACGACAGGGGATCGGACAATGAGCAGTTCTTC TRBV28 NA TRBJ2-1 TRBD1
CASSGGGKQYF TGTGCCAGCAGCGGGGGGGGGAAGCAGTACTTC TRBV7-9 NA TRBJ2-7 TRBD2
CASSEGGGRGTEAFF TGTGCCAGCAGTGAAGGAGGGGGAAGGGGCACTGAAGCTTTCTTT TRBV6-1 NA TRBJ1-1 NA
CASSLVSGKTEAFF TGCGCCAGCAGCTTGGTCTCAGGGAAAACTGAAGCTTTCTTT TRBV5-1 few TRBJ1-1 NA
CASIPGQGVNQPQHF TGTGCCAGCATCCCGGGACAGGGTGTAAATCAGCCCCAGCATTTT TRBV6-5 NA TRBJ1-5 TRBD1
CASSLAGGRNTIYF TGTGCCAGCAGCTTGGCCGGCGGCCGGAACACCATATATTTT TRBV5-6 few TRBJ1-3 NA
CASSIFSSGANVLTF TGTGCCAGCAGTATATTCAGCTCTGGGGCCAACGTCCTGACTTTC TRBV27 NA TRBJ2-6 NA
CASSIDGASEQYF TGTGCCAGTAGTATAGACGGAGCCTCCGAGCAGTACTTC TRBV19 NA TRBJ2-7 NA
CASTLLLTGYGYTF TGTGCCAGTACCTTACTTCTGACGGGCTATGGCTACACCTTC TRBV19 NA TRBJ1-2 NA
CASSLWASGGYEQYF TGCGCCAGCAGCTTGTGGGCAAGCGGGGGATACGAGCAGTACTTC TRBV5-1 NA TRBJ2-7 TRBD2
CASSQDKRSGGAKETQYF TGCGCCAGCAGCCAAGATAAGAGGAGCGGGGGGGCCAAGGAGACCCAGTACTTC TRBV4-1 NA TRBJ2-5 TRBD2